A single sample gave rise to the 16 T cell receptor beta chains below, sequenced in a study of blood T cell repertoires in COVID-19. This table comes from immunoSEQ multiplex PCR, and its TCRdb copy is limited to in-frame clones, with some not included. The sample lists roughly 260,000 clones, roughly 84% seen once, with 2% to 2.5% in the top ten. The material sequenced was peripheral blood. The receptors originated from a woman aged 40 to 50 who had recovered from COVID-19.

The rearrangement links TRBV6-4 to TRBJ2-3; 11 bases align to TRBD1. V was pared by 5 bases and J by 4 bases, with 8 bases of the junction left unmatched. CDR3 length: 16 residues. Germline CDR1 MRHNA, CDR2 SNTAGT. The CDR3: CASSREPGQGADTQYF. The CDR3 DNA reads TGTGCCAGCAGTAGAGAACCGGGACAGGGGGCAGATACGCAGTATTTT.

This rearrangement joins TRBV3-1 (or the pseudogene TRBV3-2) to TRBJ2-7; TRBD2 matches 9 bases. Germline trimming cut 3 bases from V and 3 bases from J; bases unmatched to any gene: 3. There are 14 residues in the CDR3. CDR1 and CDR2 (germline): LGHDT, YNNKEL (reference sequence). The CDR3: CASSHASGNYEQYF. CDR3 DNA sequence: TGTGCCAGCAGCCACGCTAGCGGGAACTACGAGCAGTACTTC.

In this sample, this clone turned up once. The V gene is TRBV5-1, the J gene TRBJ1-1; 9 bases agree with TRBD1. This CDR3 spans 17 amino acids. From germline, CDR1 is SGHRS and CDR2 YFSETQ. Unmatched junction bases numbered 9, after V lost 2 bases and J lost 1 base. CDR3 sequence (DNA): TGCGCCAGCAGCTTTGGACAGGGGCCCCGGGGGAACACTGAAGCTTTCTTT. Protein sequence: CASSFGQGPRGNTEAFF.

This sequence joins TRBV11-2 and TRBJ2-1, with 10 bases that match TRBD2. Germline V lookup: CDR1 SGHAT, CDR2 FQNNGV. With V trimmed by 5 bases and J by 2 bases, 6 bases remained unmatched. The CDR3 extends over 16 amino acids. Written as DNA, the CDR3 is TGTGCCAGCAGCCATCTAAGCGGGAGGGCCTACAATGAGCAGTTCTTC. It specifies CASSHLSGRAYNEQFF.

This chain links TRBV7-8 with TRBJ2-5; the match to TRBD2 covers 9 bases. The CDR3 has 16 amino acids. CDR1 is SGHVS, CDR2 FQNEAQ, per germline. Germline trimming cut 6 bases from V and 4 bases from J; bases unmatched to any gene: 12. CDR3 residues: CASSPRSGSEGETQYF. CDR3 DNA sequence: TGTGCCAGCAGTCCGCGTAGCGGGAGTGAAGGAGAGACCCAGTACTTC.

The chain links TRBV20-1 to TRBJ2-5, with D possibly TRBD2 on 6 matching bases. The ends were cut back, 5 bases at V and 4 bases at J, with 8 bases in the middle. CDR1 is DFQATT, CDR2 SNEGSKA, per germline (reference sequence). This CDR3 contains 11 residues. CDR3: CSAWRGETQYF. CDR3 DNA: TGCAGTGCTTGGCGGGGAGAGACCCAGTACTTC.

The V call is TRBV28, the J call TRBJ1-2, with TRBD1 matching 7 bases. The V gene's germline CDR1 is MDHEN and CDR2 SYDVKM. V shed 10 bases, J shed 0 bases, and the junction held 11 bases outside the gene matches. This CDR3 comprises 15 residues. The DNA of the CDR3 is TGTGCCATCTCCCGGGACAGCCTTTCTAACTATGGCTACACCTTC. Encoded protein: CAISRDSLSNYGYTF.

The chain links TRBV19 to TRBJ2-7, with 8 nucleotides matching TRBD2. The CDR3 is 14 amino acids. Looked up from germline, CDR1 is LNHDA and CDR2 is SQIVND (reference sequence). V shed 4 bases, J shed 3 bases, and the junction held 5 bases outside the gene matches. CDR3 residues: CASSRRGVGYEQYF. The DNA of the CDR3 is TGTGCCAGTAGTAGGCGGGGGGTCGGCTACGAGCAGTACTTC.

The J gene is TRBJ1-2, the V gene TRBV6-5, with 8 bases aligning to TRBD1. The CDR3 runs to 14 residues. Germline assignment: CDR1 MNHEY and CDR2 SVGAGI. Trimming cost V 6 bases and J 7 bases; bases outside gene matches: 10. CDR3 loop: CASRNRGEHGGYTF. The CDR3 DNA reads TGTGCCAGCAGAAACAGGGGGGAACATGGTGGCTACACCTTC.

The V gene is TRBV30, the J gene TRBJ1-5; TRBD1 is a possible D gene (5 bases). Germline assignment: CDR1 GTSNPN and CDR2 SVGIG (reference sequence). The CDR3 runs to 15 residues. V was trimmed by 5 bases and J by 2 bases, leaving 16 bases between them. CDR3 nucleotide sequence: TGTGCCTGGGGGGAGGGGTCTACTGGCAATCAGCCCCAGCATTTT. Translating it yields CAWGEGSTGNQPQHF.

The gene calls are TRBV24-1 and TRBJ2-3, with D perhaps matching TRBD1 (6 bases). V lost 0 bases, J lost 0 bases, and 9 bases lay in between. Germline CDR1 reads KGHDR; CDR2 reads SFDVKD. This CDR3 comprises 16 residues. The CDR3 coding sequence is TGTGCCACCAGTGATTTGGTGGGGGCGAGCACAGATACGCAGTATTTT. Protein sequence: CATSDLVGASTDTQYF.

The chain is built from TRBV20-1 and TRBJ2-2, with 9 bases matching TRBD1. The germline V gene encodes CDR1 DFQATT and CDR2 SNEGSKA (reference sequence). V lost 3 bases to trimming and J lost 1 base; unmatched junction nucleotides: 3. This CDR3 contains 15 residues. The CDR3 DNA reads as TGCAGTGCTAGTACGGACAGGGGGAACACCGGGGAGCTGTTTTTT. Protein sequence: CSASTDRGNTGELFF.

This sequence joins TRBV9 and TRBJ2-7; D unclear. Germline values: CDR1 SGDLS, CDR2 YYNGEE. The CDR3 has 17 amino acids. Trimming removed 4 bases at V and 3 bases at J, with 23 bases between. The CDR3 loop is CASSLGPYQTENYEQYF. The DNA for the CDR3 is TGTGCCAGCAGCCTTGGCCCTTATCAAACAGAAAACTACGAGCAGTACTTC.

This chain uses TRBV4-3 with TRBJ2-1; 7 bases are shared with TRBD1. Germline CDR1 and CDR2: LGHNA and YSLEER. The V gene end was trimmed by 1 base and the J gene end by 7 bases; junction bases not matched to a gene: 10. The CDR3 length is 16 residues. The CDR3 protein is CASSQVLGGEVNEQFF. The CDR3 DNA follows: TGCGCCAGCAGCCAAGTATTAGGGGGCGAGGTAAATGAGCAGTTCTTC.

This chain connects TRBV4-1 to TRBJ2-3, with TRBD2 identical over 8 bases. Trimming removed 4 bases from V and 4 bases from J; junction bases left unmatched: 7. The CDR3 spans 15 residues. Germline CDR1 is MGHRA and CDR2 is YSYEKL. The CDR3 here is CASSLSGIVADTQYF. The DNA for the CDR3 is TGCGCCAGCAGCCTTAGCGGGATAGTGGCAGATACGCAGTATTTT.

The V gene is TRBV28, the J gene TRBJ1-6; 8 nucleotides line up with TRBD1. The V gene end was trimmed by 11 bases and the J gene end by 9 bases; junction bases not matched to a gene: 12. CDR1 and CDR2 (germline): MDHEN, SYDVKM. This CDR3 is built from 14 residues. The CDR3 is CAGTGQGRGSPLHF. In DNA form, the CDR3 reads TGTGCCGGGACCGGACAGGGTCGAGGTTCACCCCTCCACTTT.